This entry lists 10 T cell receptor beta chains sequenced from one sample in a study of lymphopenia after photon versus proton radiotherapy. Clones were read by immunoSEQ multiplex PCR, and TCRdb kept only the in-frame ones, dropping some. The table includes 7,000 to 9,000 clones, about 92% detected once. Sequencing was performed on peripheral blood, taken from a patient treated with photon-based radiotherapy. These receptors were collected from a woman aged 45-60 years with cholangiocarcinoma.

This chain uses TRBV12-5 with TRBJ2-1; D is unresolved. CDR1 is LGHNT and CDR2 is FRNRAP in the germline V gene. CDR3 size: 12 residues. Trimming removed 4 bases from V and 3 bases from J, with 4 bases in between. The CDR3 protein is CASGSGYNEQFF. CDR3 coding DNA: TGTGCTAGTGGTTCGGGCTACAATGAGCAGTTCTTC.

The chain has TRBV4-1 and TRBJ1-2; D not resolved. Germline CDR1 is MGHRA and CDR2 is YSYEKL. This CDR3 contains 11 residues. Trimming removed 0 bases at V and 11 bases at J, with 7 bases between. DNA for the CDR3: TGCGCCAGCAGCCAAGATCGAGTTTACACCTTC. Translating it yields CASSQDRVYTF.

A single count supports this clone. The gene calls are TRBV6-5 and TRBJ1-2; 9 bases fit TRBD1. Germline assignment: CDR1 MNHEY and CDR2 SVGAGI. Trimming removed 4 bases from V and 4 bases from J; junction bases left unmatched: 1. The CDR3 runs to 13 residues. The CDR3 is CASSWTGAYGYTF. In DNA, the CDR3 is TGTGCCAGCAGTTGGACAGGGGCCTATGGCTACACCTTC.

The V call is TRBV2, the J call TRBJ1-2; no clear D. Germline V gives CDR1 SNHLY, CDR2 FYNNEI. The CDR3 is 14 residues long. The V end was cut by 7 bases, the J end by 6 bases, with 18 bases between. Here the CDR3 DNA reads TGTGCCAGCATCCCCTATAGGGAGGCTGATGGCTACACCTTC. Translation gives CASIPYREADGYTF.

This sequence joins TRBV5-8 and TRBJ2-7, with D perhaps matching TRBD1 (5 bases). Germline V gene lookup returns CDR1 SGHTS and CDR2 YDEGEE. The CDR3 loop spans 15 amino acids. Between the trimmed V and J ends, which lost 1 base and 1 base, there was a span of 12 bases. CDR3 nucleotides: TGTGCCAGCAGCTTGTCGGCAGGGAAGTCCTACGAGCAGTACTTC. This sequence encodes CASSLSAGKSYEQYF.

The CDR3 nucleotides read TGTGCCAGAAAAAAAAAGGGAACCTGCACCTTC. This translates into CARKKKGTCTF. The genes are TRBV6-4 and TRBJ1-2; D unresolved. The CDR3 consists of 11 residues. The germline V gene encodes CDR1 MRHNA and CDR2 SNTAGT. Trimming cost V 9 bases and J 13 bases, with 18 bases left between them.

This chain links TRBV7-9 with TRBJ1-1; the D is unclear. This CDR3 comprises 12 residues. Trimming removed 5 bases at V and 4 bases at J, with 8 bases between. The germline V gene encodes CDR1 SEHNR and CDR2 FQNEAQ (reference sequence). The CDR3, as DNA: TGTGCCAGCAGCCTAGGGAGCACTGAAGCTTTCTTT. Its translation is CASSLGSTEAFF.

The J gene is TRBJ1-4, the V gene TRBV19, with 7 bases matching TRBD1. With V trimmed by 4 bases and J by 7 bases, 15 bases remained unmatched. The CDR3 runs 17 residues. The germline V gene encodes CDR1 LNHDA and CDR2 SQIVND (reference sequence). CDR3 in amino acids: CASSSHKGARVVEKLFF. In nucleotides, the CDR3 is TGTGCCAGTAGTAGCCACAAGGGGGCGCGAGTAGTTGAAAAACTGTTTTTT.

The V call is TRBV7-8, the J call TRBJ2-3, with 15 bases that match TRBD2. This CDR3 spans 18 amino acids. After removal of 5 bases from V and 0 bases from J, the junction contained 6 bases not matched to a gene. Germline loops: CDR1 SGHVS, CDR2 FQNEAQ. CDR3 sequence (DNA): TGTGCCAGCAGCCCCGCGGGGACTAGCGGGGGGAGCACAGATACGCAGTATTTT. Its translation: CASSPAGTSGGSTDTQYF.

V gene TRBV25-1 combines with J gene TRBJ1-2; D remains unclear. CDR1 is MGHDK, CDR2 SYGVNS, per germline. The CDR3 is made up of 13 amino acids. Trimming cost V 4 bases and J 5 bases, with 11 bases left between them. The CDR3 is CASSGETAYGYTF. The CDR3 DNA reads TGTGCCAGCAGTGGGGAGACTGCTTATGGCTACACCTTC.